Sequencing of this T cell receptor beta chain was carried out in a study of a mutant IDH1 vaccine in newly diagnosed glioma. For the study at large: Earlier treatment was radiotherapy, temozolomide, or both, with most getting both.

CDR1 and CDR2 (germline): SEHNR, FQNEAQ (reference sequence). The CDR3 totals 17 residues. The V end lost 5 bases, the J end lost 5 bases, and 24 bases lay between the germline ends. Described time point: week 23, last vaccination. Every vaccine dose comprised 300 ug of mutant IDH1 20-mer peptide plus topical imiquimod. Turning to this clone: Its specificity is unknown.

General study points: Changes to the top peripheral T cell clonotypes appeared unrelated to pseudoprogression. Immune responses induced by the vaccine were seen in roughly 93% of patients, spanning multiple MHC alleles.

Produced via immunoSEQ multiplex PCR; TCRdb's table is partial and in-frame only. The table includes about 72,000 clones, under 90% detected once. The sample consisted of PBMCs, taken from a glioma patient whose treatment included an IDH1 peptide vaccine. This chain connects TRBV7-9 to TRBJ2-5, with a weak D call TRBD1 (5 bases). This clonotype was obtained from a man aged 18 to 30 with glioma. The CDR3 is CASSPAGNSQDWETQYF. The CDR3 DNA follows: TGTGCCAGCAGCCCAGCAGGGAATTCCCAGGATTGGGAGACCCAGTACTTC. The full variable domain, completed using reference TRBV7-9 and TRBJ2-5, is DTGVSQNPRHKITKRGQNVTFRCDPISEHNRLYWYRQTLGQGPEFLTYFQNEAQLEKSRLLSDRFSAERPKGSFSTLEIQRTEQGDSAMYLCASSPAGNSQDWETQYFGPGTRLLVL.